Listed below are T cell receptor beta chains from one sample, sequenced in a study of naive and memory T cell subsets. TCRdb reprocessed the UMI-ligation and nested PCR reads via MiXCR and lists one record per CDR3 protein. The sample comprises some 82,000 distinct CDR3 sequences, around 9% of which are singletons, and less than 1.5% rests with the top ten. Sequencing was performed on naive CD8+ T cells from blood. These receptors were taken from a human donor in good health. Both conserved end residues are part of each CDR3. A D gene is named only where the DNA matches it firmly. Only some rows state a clone size, as once, few, many or a class for expanded clones.

J | V | size | D | DNA | CDR3
TRBJ1-2 | TRBV6-6 | many | TRBD1 | TGTGCCAGCAGTTCCGACAGGGCGAGAGGCTACACCTTC | CASSSDRARGYTF
TRBJ2-5 | TRBV5-6 | - | - | TGTGCCAGCAGCTTCCGTCGGGGAAAAGAGACCCAGTACTTC | CASSFRRGKETQYF
TRBJ2-5 | TRBV24-1 | many | - | TGTGCCACCAGTGACCAGGGGAGAGAGACCCAGTACTTC | CATSDQGRETQYF
TRBJ2-1 | TRBV20-1 | many | TRBD2 | TGCAGTGCTAGAAACCTGGGACTAGCGGGAGTCTACAATGAGCAGTTCTTC | CSARNLGLAGVYNEQFF
TRBJ2-1 | TRBV10-3 | many | TRBD2 | TGTGCCATCAGTGGTTCGACTAGCGGGAGAGGCCGGAATGAGCAGTTCTTC | CAISGSTSGRGRNEQFF
TRBJ2-7 | TRBV4-1 | - | - | TGCGCCAGCAGCCAAGATCCCAGGACCCACGAGCAGTACTTC | CASSQDPRTHEQYF
TRBJ2-3 | TRBV4-3 | many | - | TGCGCCAGCAGCCAAGAAGCGGTTCTCACCACAGATACGCAGTATTTT | CASSQEAVLTTDTQYF
TRBJ2-3 | TRBV2 | few | TRBD2 | TGTGCCAGCAGTACTACGGGACTAGCGGGAGTCACAGATACGCAGTATTTT | CASSTTGLAGVTDTQYF
TRBJ2-1 | TRBV6-2/TRBV6-3 | - | TRBD2 | TGTGCCAGCAGTTACTCTAAGCGGGAGGGCTCCTACAATGAGCAGTTCTTC | CASSYSKREGSYNEQFF
TRBJ2-2 | TRBV30 | few | - | TGTGCCTGGGCCCACAGCACCGGGGAGCTGTTTTTT | CAWAHSTGELFF
TRBJ1-1 | TRBV20-1 | many | TRBD1 | TGCAGTGCTAGAGGACAGGGTCACACTGAAGCTTTCTTT | CSARGQGHTEAFF
TRBJ2-5 | TRBV7-9 | - | - | TGTGCCAGCAGCCCACAGGGAGGGACAGAGACCCAGTACTTC | CASSPQGGTETQYF
TRBJ2-1 | TRBV27 | few | - | TGTGCCAGCAGTTTATTTGGGGGAGTTGAGCAGTTCTTC | CASSLFGGVEQFF
TRBJ2-5 | TRBV6-5 | few | TRBD2 | TGTGCCAGCAGCCAAGCATTCGGGGGGAGAGAGACCCAGTACTTC | CASSQAFGGRETQYF
TRBJ2-1 | TRBV13 | many | - | TGTGCCAGCAGCGCTATGCGGACAATGTACAATGAGCAGTTCTTC | CASSAMRTMYNEQFF
TRBJ1-1 | TRBV21-1 | many | - | TGTGCCAGCAGCAAGTTGAGGGGGAAGAACACTGAAGCTTTCTTT | CASSKLRGKNTEAFF